This T cell receptor (beta chain) derives from a study of cytomegalovirus exposure and HLA in healthy donors (dated by TCRdb to the late 2010s). As for the study more broadly: An earlier analysis of 587 of the donors reported 250 to 350 Gb of sequence data and approximately 110 million unique TCR beta sequences from about 180 million T cells. An earlier analysis of approximately 630 of the donors applied high-throughput TCR beta sequencing to assess whether each TCR beta V gene segment acted as functional or pseudogenic. Typing coverage varied by locus: about 620-630 donors for A, B, C, DRB1 and DQB1; approximately 560 for DQA1; over 600 for DPA1; about 450 for DPB1. A handful of DR-DQ haplotypes were treated as single units for association and clustering because of strong linkage in the cohort. In a later analysis, previously published TCR beta repertoires from 600 to 850 donors were re-analyzed and high-resolution HLA genotyping was added so that TCR occurrence patterns could be studied. Besides the first cohort of roughly 660 subjects, a separate validation cohort made up of over 95 different subjects was used. Class I and class II HLA loci were covered by the typing at four-digit resolution. In the later analysis, no new phenotypic data were used to find candidate immune exposures; instead, reliance was placed on TCR beta sequences and their occurrence across donors. Donor age, sex, ethnicity and CMV serostatus were compiled alongside the repertoire data. Across some 400 genotyped donors of the cohort, an average of roughly 250,000 unique TCR beta nucleotide sequences per donor were sequenced, and roughly 20% of those sequences were non-productive. Of the approximately 400 genotyped donors, approximately 80% fell in the genetic ancestry cluster associated with self-reported Caucasian donors. To predict cytomegalovirus infection status, the study combined high-throughput TCR immunosequencing, statistical association of individual TCRs with disease status, and machine learning. In a later genetic analysis, genome-wide SNP genotypes for 398 of the 666 donors were used, and that subset was treated as a discovery cohort. The study profiled the T cell repertoires of around 700 subjects by immunosequencing and related them to cytomegalovirus serostatus. All discovery cohort repertoires had been generated on a single sequencing platform. An early release that covered some 640 HLA-typed donors contained around 300 gigabases of sequencing data and about 84 million unique TCR sequences. The study was designed to test whether signatures of past pathogen exposure could be identified by cataloging public T cell receptors. General conclusions and limits of the study: A later analysis found that HLA-associated TCR beta chains were more clonally expanded and had lower generation probabilities than equally common non-associated chains. The study listed 164 TCR beta chains as associated with cytomegalovirus. The sequencing pipeline was judged likely to have produced a cluster of highly shared sequence variants as a technical artifact. Specific HLA alleles were associated with 16,951 TCR beta sequences at a false discovery rate of 0.05 in a later analysis. The cohort was sequenced for TCR beta chains only, and without alpha or paired-chain data the features that could be detected were limited. A later analysis reported that several top co-occurrence clusters appeared linked to parvovirus B19, influenza, CMV and Epstein-Barr virus. Correlated functional status among segregating V segments might be attributable to linkage disequilibrium, but an unknown experimental factor could not be ruled out. Three of the identified cytomegalovirus-associated TCR beta chains were confirmed in vitro to be specific for cytomegalovirus antigens. When HLA alleles, especially DR and DQ, strongly co-occurred, TCR associations were difficult to assign to individual alleles. A further reported finding was that TCR beta sequences accurately predicted the HLA-A and HLA-B alleles for most subjects in the first cohort. A later analysis found that most CMV-associated TCR beta chains appeared HLA-restricted, with HLA associations seemingly driven largely by CMV exposure. In an earlier analysis of more than 500 of the donors, most TCR beta V segments appeared in productive rearrangements about 87% or about 30% of the time, broadly matching IMGT annotations. The classifier was reported to diagnose cytomegalovirus status with high specificity and sensitivity in both the original cohort and the validation cohort. According to a later analysis, TCR association rates differed among HLA loci, with DRB1 alleles showing the most associated TCRs and HLA-C alleles showing the fewest. Most TCR sequences were observed very rarely across donors, whereas some public TCRs were present in many individuals. It was suggested by the authors that the approach could potentially be generalized to other disease states and immunological phenotypes. Because HLA typing was missing for some donors at each locus, association tests included only the typed subset. Some 15 rarely observed V segments, including chromosome 9 orphons, were excluded from the earlier analysis of about 600 of the donors because counts were too low. Sequencing depth was assumed to be roughly uniform across donors in the presence/absence analyses, though that assumption may not hold. Some IMGT-functional V segments, including TRBV6-2 and TRBV6-3, could not be distinguished by the 87-base-pair reads and were therefore excluded. An association between a missense DCLRE1C variant and V-gene and J-gene trimming of TCR beta chains was found in a later genetic analysis and replicated in an independent cohort. In a later genetic analysis, fewer N-insertions in productive TCRs were reported among donors in an Asian-associated ancestry cluster than the roughly 700-donor mean. Immune exposure information for the cohort was limited to CMV serostatus.

About this clone itself: There is no known antigen for this receptor. No quality values exist for individual bases; no much larger clone is one base distant.

The CDR3 measures 12 amino acids from cysteine to phenylalanine. The entry retains the CDR3 DNA only, 36 bases that are in frame from base 1. CDR1 is given as KGHSH and CDR2 as LQKENI, both from the germline V gene. V and J lose 2 bases and 8 bases, and a span of 6 bases separates them. Library generation was performed with the immunoSEQ multiplex PCR assay. A mixture of 60 forward primers for TCR Vbeta segments and 13 reverse primers for TCR Jbeta segments was used in the multiplex PCR. The CDR3 region of rearranged TCR beta genes was amplified from genomic DNA by a multiplex PCR assay. The amplified TCR beta libraries were sequenced on the Illumina HiSeq System as 87-base-pair reads. Per the authors' processing: Across the 500 to 750 repertoires, a later analysis counted 78 million or so unique TCR beta chains, 8.5 million to 12 million of which were shared by at least two donors. A nearest-neighbor algorithm error-corrected the raw reads and collapsed the reads into unique sequences, merging closely related sequences to remove PCR and sequencing errors. CDR3 sequences were aligned to IMGT reference sequences to assign V, D and J gene segments. For a sequence to be retained, a match of at least six nucleotides was required to both a V gene segment and a J gene segment. A rearrangement was called productive if the CDR3 had no stop codons and remained in frame with V and J, and every other rearrangement was called non-productive. Following IMGT convention, CDR3 was defined as the stretch from the second conserved V-encoded cysteine to the conserved J-encoded phenylalanine. In an earlier analysis of just under 600 of the donors, sequences lacking an unambiguous match to a single V gene segment were excluded. An earlier analysis of several hundred of the donors called V segments functional above 56.7% productive rearrangements and segregating when the between-donor standard deviation exceeded 5%. A statistical classification framework was built to diagnose cytomegalovirus status from the catalog of TCR beta chain sequences. V and J gene assignment, in a later analysis, came from comparing TCR nucleotide sequences with IMGT/GENE-DB human TR gene sequences. In a later analysis, CDR3 sequences and most-parsimonious VDJ recombination scenarios were assigned using the TCRdist pipeline. A later analysis defined each TCR beta chain by its CDR3 amino acid sequence plus V-gene family, and excluded reads lacking a unique V-gene family. As a way to deal with suspected cross-contamination and a sequencing artifact, a later analysis dropped approximately 590 nucleotide sequences that were highly shared and had low generation probability. A later analysis calculated a clonal expansion index for each public chain from normalized within-repertoire ranks of inferred template counts. A later analysis computed generation probabilities with a VDJ recombination model fitted to out-of-frame rearrangements, and checked the results against IGoR. Hypergeometric tests were used in a later analysis to score TCR-TCR, TCR-HLA and TCR-CMV co-occurrence, with a repertoire-size bias correction applied to the TCR pairs. To estimate false discovery rates, a later analysis permuted the HLA or CMV assignments 20 times. In a later analysis, co-occurring TCRs were grouped using DBSCAN, and TCRdist sequence similarity was added for clustering within HLA-allele-positive subsets. Co-occurrence clustering excluded repertoires with fewer than 30,000 or more than 120,000 public chains, plus five with anomalous nucleotide sharing. As stored in TCRdb, this immuneACCESS dataset retains in-frame rearrangements with V and J assigned. A fraction of the clones does not appear; measured against another copy, unresolved V genes explain less than half of the discrepancy, and the remainder lacks a known reason. The V and J calls and clone size are taken from that table; D and trimming were inferred from the DNA. Recorded for this sample are under 200,000 clones; 80% of them occurred a single time. Roughly 1.9% of the sample is in the top ten clones.

The cohort consisted of hundreds of healthy bone marrow donors. At the time of sampling, all cohort members were nominally healthy, though unrecorded immune exposures were likely present. Of the roughly 700 cohort members, 250 to 300 had a positive CMV serostatus and about 350 had a negative one, while no CMV serostatus was recorded for the donor. Every donor gave a peripheral blood sample, and the peripheral blood mononuclear cells from that sample were used for TCR beta sequencing. Genomic DNA extraction from the blood cell samples was performed with the Qiagen DNeasy Blood Extraction Kit. Recombination connected TRBV18 to TRBJ2-2, with no confident D gene call. The sample consisted of PBMCs. The source of this sequence is a human donor in good health. The nucleotide sequence reads as follows: TGTGCCAGCTCACCAGAGACAGGGGAGCTGTTTTTT. This gives the protein CASSPETGELFF.